This is a list of T cell receptor beta chains from one sample in a study of T-cell reconstitution after alpha-beta-depleted transplantation in children. Using its own MiXCR run on the PCR reads, TCRdb lists one record per CDR3 protein. The sample holds roughly 300,000 distinct CDR3 sequences, 11% seen once. Sequencing was performed on peripheral blood, taken 180 days after TCRalphabeta/CD19-depleted stem cell transplant. These receptor sequences come from a male patient between 2 and 15 years old who had a stem cell transplant for chronic granulomatous disease, so the T cells may come from the graft donor. Both conserved end residues are part of each CDR3. D genes are given only for firm matches. The listing skips clone size in some rows; elsewhere it reads once, few, many or a size class.

j_call,d_call,clone_size,v_call,cdr3_aa
TRBJ1-2,TRBD1,-,TRBV24-1,CATSASRTGGGNYGDTF
TRBJ1-2,-,many,TRBV12-3/TRBV12-4,CASSPRGGQIYGYTF
TRBJ2-1,-,many,TRBV12-3/TRBV12-4,CASNPYSSYNEQFF
TRBJ2-3,TRBD2,many,TRBV9,CASSSNSGDTDTQYF
TRBJ1-2,TRBD1,many,TRBV7-9,CASSFDRATYGYTF
TRBJ1-6,TRBD1,many,TRBV20-1,CSARPYRGPNSPLHF
TRBJ2-1,TRBD2,few,TRBV9,CASSRRGGSYNEQFF
TRBJ1-1,TRBD1,many,TRBV24-1,CATSESGTGRAFF
TRBJ2-1,-,few,TRBV5-1,CASSIPGASSYNEQFF
TRBJ2-5,-,many,TRBV12-3/TRBV12-4,CASSRTKETQYF
TRBJ1-1,-,many,TRBV4-3,CASSQDGGPGMNTEAFF
TRBJ1-1,TRBD1,-,TRBV14,CASRDRWNTEAFF
TRBJ2-1,-,many,TRBV18,CASSPGFNEQFF
TRBJ2-7,TRBD1,many,TRBV12-3/TRBV12-4,CASSILIQGTYEQYF
TRBJ1-6,-,many,TRBV7-9,CASSLAVDSPLHF
TRBJ2-4,-,many,TRBV5-6,CASSPLGGENIQYF
TRBJ1-4,-,many,TRBV7-9,CASSLGGRGNEKLFF
TRBJ2-7,-,many,TRBV29-1,CSVLSPGPYEQYF
TRBJ2-5,-,many,TRBV7-9,CASSPTGSAQETQYF
TRBJ2-1,TRBD2,many,TRBV10-3,CAISENPPLAGGGNEQFF